Following are 30 T cell receptor beta chains from one sample sequenced in a study of T cell responses to AZD1222 COVID-19 vaccine. Repertoires were generated with immunoSEQ multiplex PCR, while TCRdb's copy carries only in-frame clones and drops some. Here the sample spans fewer than 150,000 clones, roughly 90% being singletons. The sample consisted of peripheral blood, taken 28 days after the second AZD1222 dose. Every receptor here comes from an adult who received the AZD1222 COVID-19 vaccine.

A word on this clone: This CDR3 is also generated by other DNA sequences in the sample. The CDR3 sequence is CASSQGGTEAFF. CDR3 in DNA: TGTGCCAGCAGCCAAGGGGGGACTGAAGCTTTCTTT. This chain uses TRBV3-1 (or the pseudogene TRBV3-2) with TRBJ1-1; D is perhaps TRBD1 (5 bases). Germline CDR1 is LGHDT and CDR2 is YNNKEL (reference sequence). V was pared by 1 base and J by 5 bases, with 5 bases between. The CDR3 consists of 12 residues.

This chain uses TRBV9 with TRBJ2-2; D call uncertain. V lost 7 bases and J lost 2, with 6 bases in between. The length of the CDR3 is 12 residues. CDR1 is SGDLS and CDR2 is YYNGEE in the germline V gene. DNA of the CDR3: TGTGCCAGCGGGTCTAACACCGGGGAGCTGTTTTTT. This encodes CASGSNTGELFF.

The chain carries TRBV18 and TRBJ1-2; D remains ambiguous. Germline CDR1 KGHSH, CDR2 LQKENI. CDR3 length: 14 residues. The V gene lost 1 base and the J gene lost 0 bases, with 6 bases spanning the gap. The CDR3 spells CASSPLGANYGYTF. CDR3 nucleotides: TGTGCCAGCTCACCACTGGGAGCTAACTATGGCTACACCTTC.

CDR3 sequence reads: CASSTGPLRPQHF. CDR3 DNA sequence: TGTGCCAGCAGCACCGGGCCCCTAAGACCCCAGCATTTT. This chain joins TRBV6-5 and TRBJ1-5; D remains ambiguous. The CDR3 length is 13 residues. CDR1 MNHEY and CDR2 SVGAGI come from the germline V gene. V was shortened by 6 bases and J by 10 bases, with 16 bases between the two germline ends.

The chain joins TRBV5-4 to TRBJ2-3; possible D gene TRBD2, 6 bases. The V end lost 4 bases, the J end lost 2 bases, and 23 bases lay between the germline ends. Per the germline V gene, CDR1 is SGHNT and CDR2 is YYREEE (reference sequence). The CDR3 spans 18 residues. CDR3 DNA: TGTGCCAGCAGCCCCCCGGGGAGGTCTGGCCGCTCCACAGATACGCAGTATTTT. This sequence encodes CASSPPGRSGRSTDTQYF.

The V call is TRBV19, the J call TRBJ1-5, with D possibly matching TRBD1 (5 bases). Germline V gene data show CDR1 as LNHDA and CDR2 as SQIVND (reference sequence). This CDR3 is 15 amino acids long. The V gene lost 3 bases and the J gene lost 0 bases, with 9 bases spanning the gap. CDR3 bases: TGTGCCAGTAGTATGGACAACTATAGCAATCAGCCCCAGCATTTT. Amino acid sequence: CASSMDNYSNQPQHF.

This clone came up a few times. The chain is built from TRBV6-2 or TRBV6-3 and TRBJ1-5; D not resolved. V was cut by 1 base and J by 4 bases, with 14 bases left in between. CDR1 is MNHEY, CDR2 SVGEGT, per germline. This CDR3 has 16 amino acids. The CDR3 loop reads CASSYYARAGNQPQHF. In DNA, the CDR3 is TGTGCCAGCAGTTACTACGCAAGGGCCGGGAATCAGCCCCAGCATTTT.

V is TRBV10-3 and J is TRBJ2-7; D is perhaps TRBD2 (6 bases). V was clipped by 5 bases and J by 5 bases, with 7 bases between them. This CDR3 is built from 11 residues. Germline lookup yields CDR1 ENHRY and CDR2 SYGVKD. DNA of the CDR3: TGTGCCATCAGTCGGAGGGACGAGCAGTACTTC. Translation: CAISRRDEQYF.

The chain combines TRBV5-1 with TRBJ2-2; weak D call: TRBD2 (6 bases). The germline CDR1 and CDR2 sequences are SGHRS and YFSETQ. CDR3 length: 15 residues. The V gene lost 0 bases and the J gene lost 0 bases, with 6 bases spanning the gap. The CDR3 loop reads CASSLGLANTGELFF. The CDR3 nucleotides read TGCGCCAGCAGCTTGGGACTAGCGAACACCGGGGAGCTGTTTTTT.

With regard to this clone: The junction does not match germline at one end; this may be a read error. V and J are TRBV4-2 and TRBJ2-2; 7 positions agree with TRBD2. The CDR3 has 16 amino acids. CDR1 LGHNA and CDR2 YNFKEQ come from the germline V gene. The CDR3 coding sequence is TGTGCCAGCCGCCAAGACTGGGGGGGGTTGTCCGGGGAGCTGTTTTTT. This sequence encodes CASRQDWGGLSGELFF.

This rearrangement joins TRBV11-3 to TRBJ2-1; TRBD2 agrees at 16 bases. The CDR3 has 17 amino acids. V was clipped by 5 bases and J by 5 bases; unmatched bases: 6. CDR1 and CDR2 (germline): SGHNT, YENEEA. CDR3 amino acids: CASSPGTSGGDDNEQFF. The CDR3 region has the DNA TGTGCCAGCAGCCCAGGGACTAGCGGGGGGGATGACAATGAGCAGTTCTTC.

This clone has more than one count but fewer than ten. V usage is TRBV7-3 and J usage is TRBJ2-7, with a possible D match to TRBD1 (7 bases). V was pared by 7 bases and J by 0 bases, with 13 bases between. The CDR3 length is 14 residues. Germline loops: CDR1 SGHTA, CDR2 FQGTGA. The CDR3 loop reads CASTIRGVSYEQYF. CDR3 in DNA: TGTGCCAGCACCATCAGGGGGGTCTCCTACGAGCAGTACTTC. The full variable domain, its missing parts supplied by reference TRBV7-3 and TRBJ2-7, is GAGVSQTPSNKVTEKGKYVELRCDPISGHTALYWYRQSLGQGPEFLIYFQGTGAADDSGLPNDRFFAVRPEGSVSTLKIQRTERGDSAVYLCASTIRGVSYEQYFGPGTRLTVT.

The rearrangement links TRBV6-5 to TRBJ1-2; D perhaps matches TRBD1 (5 bases). The V gene's germline CDR1 is MNHEY and CDR2 SVGAGI. V lost 8 bases and J 8 bases, leaving 18 bases between the germline ends. This CDR3 has 13 amino acids. The CDR3 protein is CASGSTGRGGYTF. CDR3 nucleotides: TGTGCCAGCGGCAGTACGGGGCGCGGGGGCTACACCTTC.

V is TRBV30 and J is TRBJ1-5; D is unclear. The germline V and J ends were trimmed by 0 bases and 2 bases, with 11 bases remaining between them. The CDR3 sequence is 15 residues long. Looked up from germline, CDR1 is GTSNPN and CDR2 is SVGIG (reference sequence). The CDR3 DNA follows: TGTGCCTGGAGTGTTATGGAAGCAGGCAATCAGCCCCAGCATTTT. It encodes CAWSVMEAGNQPQHF.

This clone was seen more than once but under ten times. V is TRBV30 and J is TRBJ1-1; weak D call: TRBD1 (5 bases). The CDR3 has 15 residues. The germline V gene has CDR1 GTSNPN and CDR2 SVGIG (reference sequence). V lost 1 base and J lost 4, with 16 bases in between. CDR3 DNA sequence: TGTGCCTGGAGTGGCTCCGCAGGGATAAGCACTGAAGCTTTCTTT. Translating gives CAWSGSAGISTEAFF.

The rearrangement joins TRBV6-2 or TRBV6-3 to TRBJ1-6, with TRBD1 identical over 8 bases. This CDR3 comprises 15 residues. Germline-derived CDR1 and CDR2 are MNHEY and SVGEGT. Trimming removed 7 bases from V and 7 bases from J; junction bases left unmatched: 9. Here the CDR3 reads CASTPAGQENSPLHF. The CDR3 DNA is TGTGCCAGCACCCCTGCGGGACAGGAGAATTCACCCCTCCACTTT.

This chain links TRBV7-8 with TRBJ2-5, with 8 bases matching TRBD1. The trim removed 4 bases at V and 1 base at J, leaving 2 bases unmatched. The CDR3 contains 14 residues. The V gene's germline CDR1 is SGHVS and CDR2 FQNEAQ. The CDR3, as DNA: TGTGCCAGCAGCTCGACAGGGGCCCAAGAGACCCAGTACTTC. It codes for CASSSTGAQETQYF.

V is TRBV6-5 and J is TRBJ2-7; 11 positions match TRBD2. With 7 bases clipped from V and 6 bases from J, the junction kept 5 bases outside the gene matches. Per the germline V gene, CDR1 is MNHEY and CDR2 is SVGAGI. This CDR3 is 13 amino acids long. This chain's CDR3 is CASTGLAVPEQYF. CDR3 in DNA: TGTGCCAGCACGGGACTAGCGGTCCCCGAGCAGTACTTC.

This clone turned up a few times. The genes are TRBV19 and TRBJ2-7; a possible D gene is TRBD1 (5 bases). The germline CDR1 and CDR2 sequences are LNHDA and SQIVND (reference sequence). V was clipped by 2 bases and J by 2 bases, with 10 bases between them. The CDR3 contains 14 residues. CDR3 protein: CASSISLDTYEQYF. For the CDR3, the DNA is TGTGCCAGTAGTATATCGTTGGACACCTACGAGCAGTACTTC.

The chain links TRBV9 to TRBJ2-2; perhaps TRBD1 as D (5 bases). The germline V gene has CDR1 SGDLS and CDR2 YYNGEE. The CDR3 spans 16 residues. Trimming removed 4 bases at V and 3 bases at J, with 16 bases between. In nucleotides, the CDR3 is TGTGCCAGCAGCCTCGATGACAGCATGCACACCGGGGAGCTGTTTTTT. It yields the protein CASSLDDSMHTGELFF.

This rearrangement joins TRBV24-1 to TRBJ2-1; D is perhaps TRBD2 (6 bases). The V end lost 6 bases, the J end lost 6 bases, and 11 bases lay between the germline ends. Germline V gene sequence: CDR1 KGHDR, CDR2 SFDVKD. CDR3 length: 13 residues. The CDR3 sequence is CATSRRDLNEQFF. The CDR3 nucleotides read TGTGCCACCAGTCGGCGGGACCTCAATGAGCAGTTCTTC.

This clone was recorded once. The chain carries TRBV2 and TRBJ2-7; 8 nucleotides agree with TRBD1. Trimming removed 2 bases from V and 7 bases from J; junction bases left unmatched: 7. Germline CDR1 reads SNHLY; CDR2 reads FYNNEI. CDR3 length equals 14 residues. The CDR3 loop is CASSETTGAGEQYF. The CDR3, as DNA: TGTGCCAGCAGTGAAACGACAGGGGCGGGGGAGCAGTACTTC.

J is TRBJ1-2 and V is TRBV30; weak D call: TRBD1 (6 bases). CDR1 GTSNPN and CDR2 SVGIG come from the germline V gene (reference sequence). This CDR3 spans 16 amino acids. The ends were cut back, 4 bases at V and 3 bases at J, with 21 bases in the middle. CDR3 in amino acids: CAWNSWGALLDYGYTF. The CDR3 DNA reads TGTGCCTGGAACTCATGGGGGGCGCTCTTAGACTATGGCTACACCTTC.

The genes are TRBV6-5 and TRBJ2-7, with no clear D. The length of the CDR3 is 11 residues. With 6 bases removed from V and 11 bases from J, the gap between germline ends came to 14 bases. Per the germline V gene, CDR1 is MNHEY and CDR2 is SVGAGI. In nucleotides, the CDR3 is TGTGCCAGCAGCAAACTTAGTAGGGAGTACTTC. The encoded protein is CASSKLSREYF.

This sequence joins TRBV7-9 and TRBJ1-4; D is perhaps TRBD1 (6 bases). Germline CDR1 reads SEHNR; CDR2 reads FQNEAQ (reference sequence). The CDR3 extends over 15 amino acids. V was pared by 0 bases and J by 6 bases, with 11 bases between. CDR3 region: CASSLAYGGDEKLFF. CDR3 nucleotide sequence: TGTGCCAGCAGCTTAGCGTACGGGGGCGATGAAAAACTGTTTTTT.

Comments on this clone: This CDR3 is also generated by other DNA sequences in the sample. This chain connects TRBV7-2 to TRBJ1-5; D gene ambiguous. Trimming removed 5 bases from V and 2 bases from J, with 7 bases in between. The CDR3 is 13 amino acids. Germline assignment: CDR1 SGHTA and CDR2 FQGNSA. The CDR3 coding sequence is TGTGCCAGCAGCCCCCGCGGCAATCAGCCCCAGCATTTT. It is translated as CASSPRGNQPQHF.

The chain recombines TRBV3-1 (or the pseudogene TRBV3-2) with TRBJ2-4; the D gene is possibly TRBD1 (6 bases). Per the germline V gene, CDR1 is LGHDT and CDR2 is YNNKEL (reference sequence). The CDR3 has 13 residues. Trimming removed 4 bases at V and 6 bases at J, with 10 bases between. This CDR3 is CASSPGQRNIQYF. The CDR3 coding sequence is TGTGCCAGCAGCCCGGGACAAAGAAACATTCAGTACTTC.

This chain joins TRBV9 and TRBJ2-1, with D possibly TRBD2 on 6 matching bases. Deletions cut 4 bases from V and 6 bases from J, with 8 bases between. Germline V gene sequence: CDR1 SGDLS, CDR2 YYNGEE. This CDR3 region has 12 residues. CDR3 in DNA: TGTGCCAGCAGCCCCGGGAGCAATGAGCAGTTCTTC. It translates to CASSPGSNEQFF.

This chain joins TRBV15 and TRBJ2-7; possibly TRBD1 for D (5 bases). CDR3 length equals 11 residues. The V end lost 6 bases, the J end lost 4 bases, and 7 bases lay between the germline ends. Germline V lookup: CDR1 LNHNV, CDR2 YYDKDF (reference sequence). CDR3 bases: TGTGCCACCAGTTCAGGGTACGAGCAGTACTTC. This encodes CATSSGYEQYF.

This clone was recorded once. The genes are TRBV7-3 and TRBJ2-1; 8 bases are shared with TRBD2. Losses at the gene ends were 5 bases for V and 9 bases for J; bases not matched to a gene: 12. The CDR3 spans 15 residues. CDR1 is SGHTA and CDR2 is FQGTGA in the germline V gene. CDR3 DNA: TGTGCCAGCAGCCCCTATACGGGGGGGCAAGGTGAGCAGTTCTTC. It specifies CASSPYTGGQGEQFF.